This T cell receptor (beta chain) was retrieved from a study of T-cell reconstitution after alpha-beta-depleted transplantation in children. The CDR3 has 12 residues. V was shortened by 6 bases and J by 15 bases, with 18 bases between the two germline ends. It was with unique molecular identifiers that the TCRbeta library was prepared. One entry per CDR3 protein results from TCRdb running MiXCR on the PCR reads. This sample has 380,000 or so distinct CDR3 sequences, with about an eighth found just once. The table lists this clonotype with a few counts. The receptor comes from a human donor who donated a stem cell graft to a child with Fanconi anemia. Sample: PBMCs, taken from the stem cell graft. The V and J genes are TRBV12-3 or TRBV12-4 and TRBJ2-1; the D is unclear. CDR3 in DNA: TGTGCCAGCAGCTCCGGACGGCTCGGGTGGTTCTTC. It is translated as CASSSGRLGWFF.